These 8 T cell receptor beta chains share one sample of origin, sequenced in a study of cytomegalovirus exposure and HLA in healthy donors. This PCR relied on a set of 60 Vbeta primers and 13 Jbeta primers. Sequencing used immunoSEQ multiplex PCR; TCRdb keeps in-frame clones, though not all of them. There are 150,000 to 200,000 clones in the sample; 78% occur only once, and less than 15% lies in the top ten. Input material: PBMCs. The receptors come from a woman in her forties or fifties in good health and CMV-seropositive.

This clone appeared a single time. CDR3 DNA sequence: TGTGCCAGCAGCTTGAGGGGGCCGGTAGTTCATGGCTACACCTTC. Its protein is CASSLRGPVVHGYTF. V is TRBV5-6 and J is TRBJ1-2; 7 bases are shared with TRBD1. CDR3 size: 15 residues. Germline CDR1 is SGHDT and CDR2 is YYEEEE. Trimming cost V 1 base and J 6 bases; bases outside gene matches: 9.

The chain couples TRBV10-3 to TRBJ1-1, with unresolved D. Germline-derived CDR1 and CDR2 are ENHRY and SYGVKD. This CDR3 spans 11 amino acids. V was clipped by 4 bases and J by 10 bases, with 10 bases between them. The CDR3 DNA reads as TGTGCCATCAGTGTAACTGTCGGAGCTTTCTTT. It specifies CAISVTVGAFF.

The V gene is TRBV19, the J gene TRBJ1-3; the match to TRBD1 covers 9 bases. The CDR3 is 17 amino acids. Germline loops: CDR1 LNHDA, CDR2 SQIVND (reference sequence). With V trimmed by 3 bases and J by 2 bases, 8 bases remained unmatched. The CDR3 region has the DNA TGTGCCAGTAGTATGGGGATCACAGGGGGCCCTGGAAACACCATATATTTT. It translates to CASSMGITGGPGNTIYF.

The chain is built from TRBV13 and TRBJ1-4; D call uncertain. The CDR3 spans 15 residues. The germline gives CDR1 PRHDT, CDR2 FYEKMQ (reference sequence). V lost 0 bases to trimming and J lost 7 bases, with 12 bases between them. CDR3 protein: CASSLGGDLREKLFF. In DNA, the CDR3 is TGTGCCAGCAGCTTAGGTGGTGATTTGCGTGAAAAACTGTTTTTT.

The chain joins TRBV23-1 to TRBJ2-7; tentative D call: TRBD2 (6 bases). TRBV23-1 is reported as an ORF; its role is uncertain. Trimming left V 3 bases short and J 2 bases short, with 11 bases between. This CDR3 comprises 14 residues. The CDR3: CASSQGGQTYEQYF. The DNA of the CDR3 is TGCGCCAGCAGTCAGGGAGGTCAGACCTACGAGCAGTACTTC.

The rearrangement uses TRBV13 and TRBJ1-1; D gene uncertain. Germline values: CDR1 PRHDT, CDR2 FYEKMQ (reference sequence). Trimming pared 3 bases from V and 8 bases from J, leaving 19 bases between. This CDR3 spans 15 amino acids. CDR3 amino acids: CASSFISSPRGEAFF. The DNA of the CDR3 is TGTGCCAGCAGCTTCATCTCCTCACCACGCGGGGAAGCTTTCTTT.

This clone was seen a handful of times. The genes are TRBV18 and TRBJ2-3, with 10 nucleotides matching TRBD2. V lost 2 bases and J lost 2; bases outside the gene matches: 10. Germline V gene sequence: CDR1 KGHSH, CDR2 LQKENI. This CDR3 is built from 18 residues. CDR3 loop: CASSPSLLLAGFTDTQYF. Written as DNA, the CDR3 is TGTGCCAGCTCACCATCCCTCCTACTAGCGGGATTCACAGATACGCAGTATTTT.

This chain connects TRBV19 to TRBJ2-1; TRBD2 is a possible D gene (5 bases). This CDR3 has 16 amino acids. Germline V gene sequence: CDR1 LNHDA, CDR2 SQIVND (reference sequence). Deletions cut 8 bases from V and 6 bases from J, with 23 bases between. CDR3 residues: CASQSRRKAGLNEQFF. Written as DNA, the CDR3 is TGTGCCAGTCAATCAAGGAGGAAGGCAGGCCTCAATGAGCAGTTCTTC.